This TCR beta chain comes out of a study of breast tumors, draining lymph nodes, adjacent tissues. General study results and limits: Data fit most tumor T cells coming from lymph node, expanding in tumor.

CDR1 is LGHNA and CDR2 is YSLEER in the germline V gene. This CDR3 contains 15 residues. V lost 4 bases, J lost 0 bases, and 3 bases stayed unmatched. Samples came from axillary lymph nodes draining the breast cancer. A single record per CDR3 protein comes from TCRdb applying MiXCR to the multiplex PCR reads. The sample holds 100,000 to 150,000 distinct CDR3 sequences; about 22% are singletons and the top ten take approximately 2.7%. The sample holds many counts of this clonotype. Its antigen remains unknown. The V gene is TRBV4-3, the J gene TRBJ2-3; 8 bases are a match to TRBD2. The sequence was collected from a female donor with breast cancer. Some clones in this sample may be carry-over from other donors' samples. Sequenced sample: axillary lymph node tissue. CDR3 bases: TGCGCCAGCAGCCGAGCTAGCGGGAGCACAGATACGCAGTATTTT. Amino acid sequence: CASSRASGSTDTQYF.